The T cell receptor beta chain described here comes from a study of Ad26.COV2.S vaccination and SARS-CoV-2 variants. Clones were sequenced by immunoSEQ multiplex PCR, and TCRdb holds only the in-frame ones, with some missing. Of about 350,000 clones listed, around nine tenths are singletons. The sample's treatment: roughly 20 received Ad26.COV2.S at low or high dose, single or two shots; roughly five received placebo; per-sample allocation not given. Specimen acquisition occurred on day 63 following the initial vaccine or placebo injection. In Boston, the donor was an adult between 18-55 years of age. This specimen was peripheral blood, taken in a trial of Ad26.COV2.S vaccine versus placebo. This clonotype originated in a person between 18 and 59 years old who received the Ad26.COV2.S COVID-19 vaccine or a placebo.

CDR3 nucleotide sequence: TGTGCCAGCAGCGTAGGGGGGGTAGTCTACGAGCAGTACTTC. Translation gives CASSVGGVVYEQYF. This chain uses TRBV9 with TRBJ2-7, with a weak D call TRBD2 (6 bases). V was clipped by 0 bases and J by 3 bases, with 10 bases between them. The CDR3 covers 14 residues. Per the germline V gene, CDR1 is SGDLS and CDR2 is YYNGEE.